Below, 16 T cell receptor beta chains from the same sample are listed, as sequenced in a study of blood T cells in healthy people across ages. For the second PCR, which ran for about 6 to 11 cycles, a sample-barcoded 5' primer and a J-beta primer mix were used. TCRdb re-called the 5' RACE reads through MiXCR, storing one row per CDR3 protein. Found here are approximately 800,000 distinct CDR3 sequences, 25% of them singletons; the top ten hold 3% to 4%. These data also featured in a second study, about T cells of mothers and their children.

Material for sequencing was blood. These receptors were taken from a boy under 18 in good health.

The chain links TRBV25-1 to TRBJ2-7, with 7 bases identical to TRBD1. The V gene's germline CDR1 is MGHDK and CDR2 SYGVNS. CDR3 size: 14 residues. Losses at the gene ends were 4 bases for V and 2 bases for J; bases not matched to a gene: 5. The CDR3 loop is CASSGRDSPYEQYF. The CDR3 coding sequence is TGTGCCAGCAGTGGCAGGGACAGCCCCTACGAGCAGTACTTC.

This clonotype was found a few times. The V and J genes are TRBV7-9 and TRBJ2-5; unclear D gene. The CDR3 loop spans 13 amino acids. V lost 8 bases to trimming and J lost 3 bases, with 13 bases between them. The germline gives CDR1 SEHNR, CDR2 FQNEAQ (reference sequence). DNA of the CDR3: TGTGCCAGCGGAGACCTAAGGGAAGAGACCCAGTACTTC. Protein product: CASGDLREETQYF. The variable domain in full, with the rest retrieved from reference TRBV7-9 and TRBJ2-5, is DTGVSQNPRHKITKRGQNVTFRCDPISEHNRLYWYRQTLGQGPEFLTYFQNEAQLEKSRLLSDRFSAERPKGSFSTLEIQRTEQGDSAMYLCASGDLREETQYFGPGTRLLVL.

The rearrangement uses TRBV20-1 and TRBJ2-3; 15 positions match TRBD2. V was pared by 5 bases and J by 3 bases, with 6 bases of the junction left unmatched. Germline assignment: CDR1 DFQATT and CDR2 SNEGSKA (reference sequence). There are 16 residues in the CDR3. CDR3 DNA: TGCAGTGCTGCCCGGACTAGCGGGGGGGCAACAGATACGCAGTATTTT. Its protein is CSAARTSGGATDTQYF.

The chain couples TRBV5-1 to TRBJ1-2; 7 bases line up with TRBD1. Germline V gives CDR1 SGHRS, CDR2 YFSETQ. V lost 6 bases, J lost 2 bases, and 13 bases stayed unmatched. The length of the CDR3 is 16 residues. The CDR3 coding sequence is TGCGCCAGCATCGCTGGGCCGGGACAGCAAAACTATGGCTACACCTTC. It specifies CASIAGPGQQNYGYTF. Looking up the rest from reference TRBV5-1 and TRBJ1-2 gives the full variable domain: KAGVTQTPRYLIKTRGQQVTLSCSPISGHRSVSWYQQTPGQGLQFLFEYFSETQRNKGNFPGRFSGRQFSNSRSEMNVSTLELGDSALYLCASIAGPGQQNYGYTFGSGTRLTVV.

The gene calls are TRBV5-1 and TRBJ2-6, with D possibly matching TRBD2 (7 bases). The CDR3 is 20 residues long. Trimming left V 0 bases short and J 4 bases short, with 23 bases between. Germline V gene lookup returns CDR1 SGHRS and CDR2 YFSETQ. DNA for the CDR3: TGCGCCAGCAGCTTGGCCAAACTGACACGGGGGGCGCCGGGGGCCAACGTCCTGACTTTC. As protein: CASSLAKLTRGAPGANVLTF.

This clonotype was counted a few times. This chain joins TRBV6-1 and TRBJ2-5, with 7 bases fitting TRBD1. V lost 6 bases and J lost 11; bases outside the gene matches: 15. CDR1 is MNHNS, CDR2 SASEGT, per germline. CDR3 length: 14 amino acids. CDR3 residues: CASRQGPSPWEQYF. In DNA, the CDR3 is TGTGCCAGCAGACAGGGGCCGTCACCTTGGGAGCAGTACTTC.

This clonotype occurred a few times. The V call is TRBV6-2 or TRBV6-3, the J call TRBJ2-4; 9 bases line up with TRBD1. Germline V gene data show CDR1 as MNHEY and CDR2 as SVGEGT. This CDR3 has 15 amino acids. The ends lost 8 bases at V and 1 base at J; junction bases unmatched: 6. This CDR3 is CASHDRGFAKNIQYF. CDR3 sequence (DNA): TGTGCCAGCCACGACAGGGGGTTTGCCAAAAACATTCAGTACTTC.

The CDR3, as DNA: TGTGCCAGCCTTACGAGGGGGACGACGGCTGAAGCTTTCTTT. Encoded protein: CASLTRGTTAEAFF. The V call is TRBV27, the J call TRBJ1-1, with D perhaps matching TRBD1 (6 bases). The germline V gene encodes CDR1 MNHEY and CDR2 SMNVEV (reference sequence). CDR3 size: 14 residues. Deletions cut 8 bases from V and 6 bases from J, with 19 bases between.

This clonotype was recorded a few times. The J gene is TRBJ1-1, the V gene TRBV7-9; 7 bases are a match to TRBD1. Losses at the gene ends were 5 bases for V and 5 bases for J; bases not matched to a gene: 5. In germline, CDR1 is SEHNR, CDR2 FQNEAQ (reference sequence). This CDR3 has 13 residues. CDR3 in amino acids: CASSATGETEAFF. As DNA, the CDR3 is TGTGCCAGCAGCGCAACAGGGGAAACTGAAGCTTTCTTT.

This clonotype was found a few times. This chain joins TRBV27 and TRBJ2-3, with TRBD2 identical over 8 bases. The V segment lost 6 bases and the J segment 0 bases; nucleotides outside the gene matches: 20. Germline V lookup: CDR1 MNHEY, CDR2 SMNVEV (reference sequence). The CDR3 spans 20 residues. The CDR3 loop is CASRLIGPGLETASTDTQYF. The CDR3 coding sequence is TGTGCCAGCAGACTGATCGGACCGGGACTAGAAACGGCTAGCACAGATACGCAGTATTTT.

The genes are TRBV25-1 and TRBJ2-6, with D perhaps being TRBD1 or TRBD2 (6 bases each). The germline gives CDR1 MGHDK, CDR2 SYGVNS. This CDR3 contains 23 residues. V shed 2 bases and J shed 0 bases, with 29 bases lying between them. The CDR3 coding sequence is TGTGCCAGCAGTGAACCCGGGACGGGGGATCCAGGACAGATCCACTCTGGGGCCAACGTCCTGACTTTC. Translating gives CASSEPGTGDPGQIHSGANVLTF.

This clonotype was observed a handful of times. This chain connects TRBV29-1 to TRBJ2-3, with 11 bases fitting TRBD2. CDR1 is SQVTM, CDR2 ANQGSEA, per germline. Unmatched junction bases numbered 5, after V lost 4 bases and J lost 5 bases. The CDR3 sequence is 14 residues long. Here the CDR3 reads CSVGTSGSKDTQYF. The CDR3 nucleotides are TGCAGCGTTGGCACTAGCGGGAGTAAAGATACGCAGTATTTT.

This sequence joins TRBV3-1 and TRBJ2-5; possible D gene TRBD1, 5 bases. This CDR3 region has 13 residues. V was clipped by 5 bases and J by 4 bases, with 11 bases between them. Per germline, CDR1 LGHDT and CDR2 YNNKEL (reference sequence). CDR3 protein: CASSLQVVETQYF. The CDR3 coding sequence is TGTGCCAGCAGCTTACAGGTGGTAGAGACCCAGTACTTC.

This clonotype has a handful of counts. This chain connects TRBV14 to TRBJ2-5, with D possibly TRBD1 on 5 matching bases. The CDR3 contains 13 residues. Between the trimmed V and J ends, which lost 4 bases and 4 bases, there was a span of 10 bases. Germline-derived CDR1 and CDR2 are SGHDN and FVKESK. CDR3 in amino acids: CASSLDIGETQYF. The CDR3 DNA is TGTGCCAGCAGCCTGGACATTGGAGAGACCCAGTACTTC.

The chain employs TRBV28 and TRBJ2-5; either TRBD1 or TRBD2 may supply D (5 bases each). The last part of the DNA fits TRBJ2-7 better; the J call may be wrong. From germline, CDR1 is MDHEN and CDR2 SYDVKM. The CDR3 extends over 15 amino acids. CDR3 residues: CASSSPGTEVYEQYF. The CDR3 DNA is TGTGCCAGCAGTTCTCCAGGGACGGAAGTTTACGAGCAGTACTTC.

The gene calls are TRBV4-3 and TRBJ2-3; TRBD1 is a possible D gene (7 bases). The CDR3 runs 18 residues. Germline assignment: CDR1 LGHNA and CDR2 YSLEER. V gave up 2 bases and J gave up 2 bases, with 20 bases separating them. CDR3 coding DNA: TGCGCCAGCAGCCAACGGGCCAGGGGGGAGATTTCCACAGATACGCAGTATTTT. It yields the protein CASSQRARGEISTDTQYF.